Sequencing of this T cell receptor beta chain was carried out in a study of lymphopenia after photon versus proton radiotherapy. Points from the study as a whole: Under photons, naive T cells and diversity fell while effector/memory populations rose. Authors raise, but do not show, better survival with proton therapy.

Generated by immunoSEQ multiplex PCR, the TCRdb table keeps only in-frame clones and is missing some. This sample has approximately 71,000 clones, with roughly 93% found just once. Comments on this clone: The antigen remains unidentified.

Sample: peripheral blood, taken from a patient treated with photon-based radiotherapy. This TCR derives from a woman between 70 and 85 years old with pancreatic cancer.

Here the CDR3 DNA reads TGTGCCAGCAGAAAGATTAGACCTCCCGAGGCTGAAGCTTTCTTT. It translates to CASRKIRPPEAEAFF. The V call is TRBV6-5, the J call TRBJ1-1, with D uncertain. Per the germline V gene, CDR1 is MNHEY and CDR2 is SVGAGI. Between the trimmed V and J ends, which lost 6 bases and 6 bases, there was a span of 20 bases. CDR3 length: 15 residues.